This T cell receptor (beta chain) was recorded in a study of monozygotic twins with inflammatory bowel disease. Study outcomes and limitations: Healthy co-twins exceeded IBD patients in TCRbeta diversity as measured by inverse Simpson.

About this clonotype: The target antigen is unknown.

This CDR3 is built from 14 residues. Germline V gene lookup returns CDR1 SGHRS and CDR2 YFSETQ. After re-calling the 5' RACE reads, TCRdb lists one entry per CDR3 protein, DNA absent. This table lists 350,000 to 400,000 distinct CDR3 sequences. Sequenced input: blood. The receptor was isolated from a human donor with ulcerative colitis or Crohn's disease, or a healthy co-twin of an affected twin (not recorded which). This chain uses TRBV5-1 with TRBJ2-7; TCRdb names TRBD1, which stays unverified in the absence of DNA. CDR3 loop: CASSGTDRAYEQYF.